The TCR beta chain described here comes from a study of cytomegalovirus exposure and HLA in healthy donors. Concerning this clone: What it recognizes is unknown.

Study observations and caveats: TCR beta chains numbering 164 were designated cytomegalovirus-associated.

A multiplex PCR was run with 60 Vbeta primers and 13 Jbeta primers. Method: immunoSEQ multiplex PCR; TCRdb's copy keeps in-frame clones and lacks some. Of 90,000 to 100,000 clones listed, about four fifths are singletons. This TCR was sampled from a woman aged 40 to 55 in good health and CMV-seronegative. Material for sequencing was PBMCs.

CDR3 in amino acids: CASSPPLAGAHNEQFF. The CDR3 DNA reads as TGTGCCAGCAGCCCTCCCCTAGCGGGAGCTCACAATGAGCAGTTCTTC. The J gene is TRBJ2-1, the V gene TRBV7-3; TRBD2 matches at 10 bases. Germline lookup yields CDR1 SGHTA and CDR2 FQGTGA. Germline trimming cut 5 bases from V and 5 bases from J; bases unmatched to any gene: 9. This CDR3 is 16 amino acids long.